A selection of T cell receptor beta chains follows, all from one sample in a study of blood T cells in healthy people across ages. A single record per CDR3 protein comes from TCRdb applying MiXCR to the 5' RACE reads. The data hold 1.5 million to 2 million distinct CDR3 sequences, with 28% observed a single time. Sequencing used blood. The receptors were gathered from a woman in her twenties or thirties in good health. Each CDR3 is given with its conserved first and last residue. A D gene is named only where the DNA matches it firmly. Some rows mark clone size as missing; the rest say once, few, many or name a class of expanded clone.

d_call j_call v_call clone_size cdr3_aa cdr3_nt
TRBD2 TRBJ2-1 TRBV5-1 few CASSWTSGGAQFF TGCGCCAGCAGTTGGACTAGCGGGGGGGCGCAGTTCTTC
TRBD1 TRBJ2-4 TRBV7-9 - CASSLELGQGGTYERYF TGTGCCAGCAGCTTAGAGTTGGGACAGGGGGGAACCTACGAGCGGTACTTC
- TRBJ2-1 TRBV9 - CASSVEAANEQFF TGTGCCAGCAGCGTAGAAGCGGCCAATGAGCAGTTCTTC
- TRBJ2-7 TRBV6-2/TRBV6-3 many CASSPTPRREQYF TGTGCCAGCAGTCCCACTCCACGTCGCGAGCAGTACTTC
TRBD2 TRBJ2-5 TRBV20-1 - CSARKDGGFGETQYF TGCAGTGCTAGGAAGGACGGGGGGTTCGGGGAGACCCAGTACTTC
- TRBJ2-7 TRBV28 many CASSSTPSEQYF TGTGCCAGCAGTTCGACCCCTAGCGAGCAGTACTTC
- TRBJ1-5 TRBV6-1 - CASRDKVWDPNQPQHF TGTGCCAGCAGGGACAAAGTGTGGGACCCCAATCAGCCCCAGCATTTT
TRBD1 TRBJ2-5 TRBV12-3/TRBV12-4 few CASSPGTGYVEQYF TGTGCCAGCAGTCCTGGGACAGGGTACGTTGAGCAGTACTTC
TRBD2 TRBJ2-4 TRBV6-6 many CASSYSPVERGNIQYF TGTGCCAGCAGTTACTCGCCGGTGGAGCGGGGCAACATTCAGTACTTC
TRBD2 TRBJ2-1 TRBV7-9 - CASSLAGTSHEQFF TGTGCCAGCAGCTTAGCGGGGACTAGTCATGAGCAGTTCTTC
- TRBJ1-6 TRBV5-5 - CASSHPGGRNSPLHF TGTGCCAGCAGCCACCCCGGGGGGCGGAATTCACCCCTCCACTTT
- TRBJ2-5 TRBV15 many CATSRDLTLSRTQYF TGTGCCACCAGCAGAGATCTGACGCTCAGTAGGACCCAGTACTTC
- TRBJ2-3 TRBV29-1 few CSVEVGARTDTQYF TGCAGCGTAGAGGTCGGGGCGAGGACAGATACGCAGTATTTT
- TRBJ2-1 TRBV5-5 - CASSIPTGNEQFF TGTGCCAGCAGCATACCAACAGGGAATGAGCAGTTCTTC
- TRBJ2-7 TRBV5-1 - CASSLGQTYNEQYF TGCGCCAGCAGCTTGGGACAGACCTACAATGAGCAGTACTTC
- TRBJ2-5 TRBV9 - CASSVEEIEPTQYF TGTGCCAGCAGCGTAGAGGAGATCGAGCCGACCCAGTACTTC
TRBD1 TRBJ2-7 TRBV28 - CASRKRDRLRSYEQYF TGTGCCAGTCGGAAAAGGGACAGGTTAAGGAGCTACGAGCAGTACTTC